This T cell receptor (beta chain) was captured in a study of control samples from healthy donors and cancer patients. Produced via immunoSEQ multiplex PCR; TCRdb's table is partial and in-frame only. Of around 150,000 clones in the sample, around 90% were seen once. The germline CDR1 and CDR2 sequences are MNHEY and SVGAGI. This CDR3 region has 13 residues. Trimming took 8 bases from V and 1 from J, leaving 12 bases between them. The receptor's source is a man younger than 45 in good health. This chain uses TRBV6-5 with TRBJ2-7; D possibly corresponds to TRBD2 (7 bases). The sequenced material came from blood. CDR3 DNA: TGTGCCAGCGGGGGGGCATTTTCCTACGAGCAGTACTTC. This sequence encodes CASGGAFSYEQYF.